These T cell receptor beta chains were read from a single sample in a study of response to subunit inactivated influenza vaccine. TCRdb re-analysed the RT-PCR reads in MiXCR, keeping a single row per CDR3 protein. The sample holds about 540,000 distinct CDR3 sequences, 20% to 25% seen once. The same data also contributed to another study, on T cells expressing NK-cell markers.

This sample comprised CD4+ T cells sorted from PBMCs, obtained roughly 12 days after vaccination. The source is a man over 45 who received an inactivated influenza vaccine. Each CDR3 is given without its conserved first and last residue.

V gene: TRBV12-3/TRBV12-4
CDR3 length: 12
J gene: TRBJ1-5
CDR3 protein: ASSLLDPEGPQH

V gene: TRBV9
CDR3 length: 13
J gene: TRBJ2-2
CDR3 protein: ASSVDSANTGELF

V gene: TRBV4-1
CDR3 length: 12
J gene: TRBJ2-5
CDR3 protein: ASSQRAFQETQY

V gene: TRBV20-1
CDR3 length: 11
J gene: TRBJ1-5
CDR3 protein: SARGQGEQPQH

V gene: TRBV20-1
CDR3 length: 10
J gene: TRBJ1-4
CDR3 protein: SAQGLNEKLF

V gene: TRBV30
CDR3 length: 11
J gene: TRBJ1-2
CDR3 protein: AWSVALVYGYT

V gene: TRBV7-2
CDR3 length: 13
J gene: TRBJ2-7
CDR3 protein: ASSVTGTASYEQY

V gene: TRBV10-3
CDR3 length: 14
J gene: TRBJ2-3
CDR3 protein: AISETGTGVTDTQY

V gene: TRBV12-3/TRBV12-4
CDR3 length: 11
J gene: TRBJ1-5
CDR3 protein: ASSLVANQPQH

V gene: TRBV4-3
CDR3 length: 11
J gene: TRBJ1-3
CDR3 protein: ASSQDPGNTIY

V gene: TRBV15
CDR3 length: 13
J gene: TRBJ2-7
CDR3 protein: ATSRAGTSSYEQY

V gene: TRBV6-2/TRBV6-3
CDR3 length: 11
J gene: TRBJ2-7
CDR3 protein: ASSRTGVHEQY

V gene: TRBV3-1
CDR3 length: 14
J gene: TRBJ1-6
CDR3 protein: ASSRYRTGVGSPLH

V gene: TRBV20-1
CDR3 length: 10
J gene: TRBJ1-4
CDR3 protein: SVQTENEKLF

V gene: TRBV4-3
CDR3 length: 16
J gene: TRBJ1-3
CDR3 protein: ASSQDAVRLNSGNTIY

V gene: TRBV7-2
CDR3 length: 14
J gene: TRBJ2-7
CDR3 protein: ASSLRTSGRAYEQY

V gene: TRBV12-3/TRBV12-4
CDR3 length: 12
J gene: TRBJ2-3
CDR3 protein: ASSYGTKGDTQY

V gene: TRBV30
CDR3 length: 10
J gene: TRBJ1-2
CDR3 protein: AWGGNTLGYT

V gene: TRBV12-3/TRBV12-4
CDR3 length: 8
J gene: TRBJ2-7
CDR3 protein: PWGFGEQY

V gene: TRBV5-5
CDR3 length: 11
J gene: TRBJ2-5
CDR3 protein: ASSLFSQETQY

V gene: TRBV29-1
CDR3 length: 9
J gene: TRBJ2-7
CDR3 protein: SVGQAYEQY

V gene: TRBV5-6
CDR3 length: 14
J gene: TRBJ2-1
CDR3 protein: ASSFFRGHRYNEQF

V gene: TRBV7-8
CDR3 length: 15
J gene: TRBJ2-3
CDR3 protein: ASSLLLRRGSTDTQY

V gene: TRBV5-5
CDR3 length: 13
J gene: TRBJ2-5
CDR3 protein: ASSLVPNAQETQY

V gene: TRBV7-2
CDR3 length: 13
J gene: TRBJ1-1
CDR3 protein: ASSLAGQGNTEAF

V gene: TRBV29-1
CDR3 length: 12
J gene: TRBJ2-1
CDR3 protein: SVCGGHSYNEQF

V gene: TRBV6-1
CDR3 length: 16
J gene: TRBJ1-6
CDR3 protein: ASSEGGVGQGYNSPLH

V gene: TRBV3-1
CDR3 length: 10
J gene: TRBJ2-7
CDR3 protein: ASSPVAHEQY

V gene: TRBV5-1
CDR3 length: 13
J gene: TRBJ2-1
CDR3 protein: ASSLQGPSYNEQF

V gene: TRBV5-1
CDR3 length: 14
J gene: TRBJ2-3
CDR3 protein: ASSQVGERASDTQY

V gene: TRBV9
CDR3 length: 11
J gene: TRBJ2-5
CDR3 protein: ASSVGGRQTQY

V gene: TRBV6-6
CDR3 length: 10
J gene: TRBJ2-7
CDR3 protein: ASSYYPYEQY

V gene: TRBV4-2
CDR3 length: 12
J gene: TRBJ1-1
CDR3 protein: ASRPPQGNTEAF

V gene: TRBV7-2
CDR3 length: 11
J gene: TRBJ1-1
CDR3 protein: ASSSQGTGEAF

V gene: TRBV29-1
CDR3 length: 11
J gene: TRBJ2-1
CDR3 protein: SVDSLDRGRRF

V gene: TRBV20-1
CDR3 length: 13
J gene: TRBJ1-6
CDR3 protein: SAFRPSSYNSPLH

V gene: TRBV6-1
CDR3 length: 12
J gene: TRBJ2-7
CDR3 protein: ASNRRGSSYEQY

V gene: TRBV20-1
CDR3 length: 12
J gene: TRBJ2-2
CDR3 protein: SARSIGSTGELF

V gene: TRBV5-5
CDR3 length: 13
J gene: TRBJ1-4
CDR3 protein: ASSSASRTAEKLF

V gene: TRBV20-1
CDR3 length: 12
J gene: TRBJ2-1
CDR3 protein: SASRGTSYNEQF

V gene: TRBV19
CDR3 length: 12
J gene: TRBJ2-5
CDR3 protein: ASSSVTNSETQY

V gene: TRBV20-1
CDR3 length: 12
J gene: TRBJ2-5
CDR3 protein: SASLTSGQETQY

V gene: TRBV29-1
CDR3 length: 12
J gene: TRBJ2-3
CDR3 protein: SALAGGFTDTQY

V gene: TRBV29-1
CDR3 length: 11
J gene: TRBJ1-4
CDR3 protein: SVKGSANEKLF